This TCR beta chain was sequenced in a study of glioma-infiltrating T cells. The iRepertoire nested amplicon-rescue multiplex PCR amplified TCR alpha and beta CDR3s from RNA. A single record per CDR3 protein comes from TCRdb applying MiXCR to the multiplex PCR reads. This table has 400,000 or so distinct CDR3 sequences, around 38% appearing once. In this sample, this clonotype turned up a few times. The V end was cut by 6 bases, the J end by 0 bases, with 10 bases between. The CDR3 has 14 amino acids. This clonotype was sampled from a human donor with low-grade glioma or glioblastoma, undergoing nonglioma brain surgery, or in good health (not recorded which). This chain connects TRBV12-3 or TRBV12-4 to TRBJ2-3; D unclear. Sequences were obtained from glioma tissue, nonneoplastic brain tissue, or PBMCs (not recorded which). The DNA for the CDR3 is TGTGCCAGCAGCCTCCATGACAGCACAGATACGCAGTATTTT. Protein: CASSLHDSTDTQYF.